This T cell receptor (beta chain) was found in a study of molecular identifiers for immune sequencing clone quantification. About this clonotype itself: A much larger clone differs by one base, so this may be a read error.

TCRdb re-derived calls from the PCR reads in MiXCR, one entry per CDR3 protein. The sample gives 12,000 or so distinct CDR3 sequences, roughly 18% of which show up once; 1.4% to 1.5% is in the top ten. Germline V gives CDR1 SNHLY, CDR2 FYNNEI. This CDR3 is 15 amino acids long. This sequence was found in a human donor in good health. Some libraries in this study had Jurkat cell RNA spiked in. V is TRBV2 and J is TRBJ2-1; TRBD2 aligns across 8 bases. Sequenced sample: naive CD8+ T cells from blood, with Jurkat cell RNA spiked in. Subset defined: FACS-sorted CD8+CD4-CCR7+CD45RA+ naive T cells. As DNA, the CDR3 is TGTGCCGGCAGTGCCGGGGGACTAGTAAGGGATGAGCAGTTCTTC. It codes for CAGSAGGLVRDEQFF.